This T cell receptor (beta chain) was sequenced in a study of TIL therapy for anti-PD-1-resistant metastatic lung cancer. Study as a whole: Patients had a median age of around 56 years (range 38-75).

Germline CDR1 and CDR2: SGHRS and YFSETQ. Trimming cost V 2 bases and J 0 bases, with 9 bases left between them. There are 15 residues in the CDR3. The libraries were made with immunoSEQ v3. Some clones are missing from TCRdb's copy, which holds only in-frame ones; the method was immunoSEQ multiplex PCR. In the table there are 25,000 to 35,000 clones, 74% of which are singletons. Time point indicated: pre-treatment sample, taken before nivolumab and TIL therapy. The source material was blood, sampled at baseline. The receptor's source is a woman aged 25 to 80 with non-small cell lung cancer. The V and J genes are TRBV5-1 and TRBJ1-3; D might be TRBD1 (5 bases). CDR3 coding DNA: TGCGCCAGCAGCTTAATGGGGGTCTCTGGAAACACCATATATTTT. This sequence encodes CASSLMGVSGNTIYF.